These T cell receptor beta chains were read from a single sample in a study of blood T cell repertoires in COVID-19. Clones were read by immunoSEQ multiplex PCR, and TCRdb kept only the in-frame ones, dropping some. This table has approximately 160,000 clones, 85% to 95% appearing once. The sequenced sample consisted of peripheral blood. The receptors shown here come from a woman aged 60-70 years with COVID-19, enrolled during active disease. CDR3s include the opening cysteine and the closing phenylalanine or tryptophan. D genes are given only for firm matches. A row's size may be missing; if present it is once, few, many or a size class.

clone size,D gene,V gene,J gene,CDR3 DNA,CDR3 protein
.,TRBD1,TRBV7-9,TRBJ1-2,TGTGCCAGCAGACCGGGACAGAAGTATGGCTACACCTTC,CASRPGQKYGYTF
few,.,TRBV12-5,TRBJ1-1,TGTGCTAGTGCCACTAACCCTCTTTTTCAAAACACTGAAGCTTTCTTT,CASATNPLFQNTEAFF
.,.,TRBV5-1,TRBJ1-2,TGCGCCAGCAGCAGTACATCCGGGACAAGTTATGGCTACACCTTC,CASSSTSGTSYGYTF
.,.,TRBV11-2,TRBJ1-1,TGTGCCAGCAGCTTAGCCCCAGGGTTCGTGACCACTGAAGCTTTCTTT,CASSLAPGFVTTEAFF
.,.,TRBV4-2,TRBJ1-2,TGTGCCAGCAGCCAAGATCATTGGGACTCCGTAGGGTATGGCTACACCTTC,CASSQDHWDSVGYGYTF
.,TRBD1,TRBV4-3,TRBJ1-2,TGCGCCAGCAGCCCCGAGGACAGGGTAGACTATGGCTACACCTTC,CASSPEDRVDYGYTF
.,TRBD2,TRBV6-5,TRBJ2-7,TGTGCCAGCAGTTACCTAATAGCGGGGAGGGCGTCGGAGCAGTACTTC,CASSYLIAGRASEQYF
.,.,TRBV2,TRBJ1-2,TGTGCCAGCACCTCGGACACGGACTATGGCTACACCTTC,CASTSDTDYGYTF
.,TRBD1,TRBV6-5,TRBJ2-7,TGTGCCAGCAGTCCGAGACAGGGGGCTTCCTACGAGCAGTACTTC,CASSPRQGASYEQYF
.,.,TRBV30,TRBJ1-2,TGTGCCTGGAGTGCGACAGGTTTTCTATATGGCTACACCTTC,CAWSATGFLYGYTF
.,.,TRBV19,TRBJ2-1,TGTGCCAGTACTAAAAGGACAGCTTTAAGCTCCTACAATGAGCAGTTCTTC,CASTKRTALSSYNEQFF
.,TRBD1,TRBV10-3,TRBJ1-2,TGTGCCATCAGTACAGGGGAGCCATCAGGTGGCTACACCTTC,CAISTGEPSGGYTF
.,TRBD2,TRBV5-5,TRBJ2-7,TGTGCCAGCAGCCTATCGAGCGGGGGGGCCTCCTACGAGCAGTACTTC,CASSLSSGGASYEQYF
.,TRBD1,TRBV10-3,TRBJ2-7,TGTGCCATCAGTGAGAAAGAGACAGGGGGCGGCCCTACGAGGCAGTACTTC,CAISEKETGGGPTRQYF
.,.,TRBV7-3,TRBJ1-2,TGTGCCAGCAGCTCGCCAGGGTATGGCTACACCTTC,CASSSPGYGYTF
.,.,TRBV4-3,TRBJ2-1,TGCGCCAGCAGCCAAGAACAGTACAATGAGCAGTTCTTC,CASSQEQYNEQFF
.,.,TRBV7-9,TRBJ1-2,TGTGCCAGCAGCTTAGTCGCCGGGTTTCATGGCTACACCTTC,CASSLVAGFHGYTF
.,TRBD1,TRBV2,TRBJ1-5,TGTGCCAGCACGGAGACAGGGGGGGCTCAGCCCCAGCATTTT,CASTETGGAQPQHF
.,.,TRBV5-4,TRBJ1-1,TGTGCCAGTTATAGGACGACAGGCCCCACGGAAGCTTTCTTT,CASYRTTGPTEAFF
.,TRBD1,TRBV12-5,TRBJ1-1,TGTGCTAGTGGTTTGGCATTCAGCTCGGGACAGGGGAGCACTGAAGCTTTCTTT,CASGLAFSSGQGSTEAFF
.,.,TRBV7-2,TRBJ2-7,TGTGCCAGCAGTCCCGGAGGGGCCTACGAGCAGTACTTC,CASSPGGAYEQYF
once,.,TRBV19,TRBJ2-1,TGTGCCAGTAGTATGGTAGGCCAGATGAGGAACAATGAGCAGTTCTTC,CASSMVGQMRNNEQFF
.,.,TRBV4-2,TRBJ1-2,TGTGCCAGCACCCAGGTAGGGGCCAACTATGGCTACACCTTC,CASTQVGANYGYTF
.,.,TRBV18,TRBJ2-7,TGTGCCAGCTCACCACCGGCCCTCCCAGGGGAGCAGTACTTC,CASSPPALPGEQYF